The following is a TCR beta chain sequence with its context. Its antigen is still unknown. Per the germline V gene, CDR1 is SEHNR and CDR2 is FQNEAQ (reference sequence). This CDR3 has 16 amino acids. The V gene lost 4 bases and the J gene lost 0 bases, with 10 bases spanning the gap. This entry comes from a study of CD8+ T cells in alopecia areata. Study details: Tofacitinib therapy lasting 6 to 18 months was followed by 6 months off drug. General observations from the study: Normal skin contains resident alphabeta T cells, and these are also sequenced in scalp samples. Between patients, shared TCR sequences were less clear than in mice. This was possibly due in part to HLA diversity in the patient population.

Collected material from alopecia areata patients comprised lesional scalp punch biopsies and peripheral blood. Sequencing templates came from extracted RNA that was reverse transcribed into cDNA. Repertoires were generated with immunoSEQ multiplex PCR, while TCRdb's copy carries only in-frame clones and drops some. Among some 120,000 clones listed, roughly 61% were seen once. This rearrangement joins TRBV7-9 to TRBJ1-6, with TRBD1 as a possible D gene (5 bases). The sequence derives from a human donor with alopecia areata. The sample in question was CD4+ T cells sorted from blood, obtained at week 0. CDR3 residues: CASSSGGGSYNSPLHF. The CDR3 DNA is TGTGCCAGCAGCTCCGGGGGGGGCTCCTATAATTCACCCCTCCACTTT.